A selection of T cell receptor beta chains follows, all from one sample in a study of CD8 T cells in ankylosing spondylitis. TCRdb called the 5' RACE reads again in MiXCR, with one record for every CDR3 protein. The sample lists some 71,000 distinct CDR3 sequences, 5.3% occurring once. The sequenced material came from blood, either unsorted or a sorted T cell fraction (not recorded which). These TCRs come from a male donor with ankylosing spondylitis or in good health (not recorded which). Each CDR3 is given with its conserved first and last residue. D genes are given only for firm matches. The size entry is marked missing in some rows and otherwise reads once, few, many or a size class.

size: many
J: TRBJ2-1
D: .
V: TRBV6-1
CDR3: CASSEVSLSSYNEQFF
DNA: TGTGCCAGCAGTGAAGTAAGCTTGAGCTCCTACAATGAGCAGTTCTTC

size: many
J: TRBJ1-1
D: .
V: TRBV12-3/TRBV12-4
CDR3: CASSGLSGEAFF
DNA: TGTGCCAGCAGTGGACTCAGCGGTGAAGCTTTCTTT

size: many
J: TRBJ1-1
D: .
V: TRBV20-1
CDR3: CSARVGGSVTGEAFF
DNA: TGCAGTGCTAGAGTCGGTGGGTCAGTAACGGGTGAAGCTTTCTTT

size: many
J: TRBJ2-3
D: .
V: TRBV20-1
CDR3: CSARLAYGTDTQYF
DNA: TGCAGTGCTAGACTAGCGTACGGCACAGATACGCAGTATTTT

size: few
J: TRBJ2-7
D: TRBD1
V: TRBV19
CDR3: CASSIRTGIYEQYF
DNA: TGTGCCAGTAGTATAAGGACAGGGATCTACGAGCAGTACTTC

size: many
J: TRBJ2-3
D: TRBD1
V: TRBV2
CDR3: CASTRQGITDTQYF
DNA: TGTGCCAGCACCCGACAGGGGATCACAGATACGCAGTATTTT

size: many
J: TRBJ1-2
D: TRBD1
V: TRBV7-3
CDR3: CASSSPGQGLDGYTF
DNA: TGTGCCAGCAGCAGCCCTGGACAGGGGCTCGATGGCTACACCTTC

size: many
J: TRBJ2-7
D: TRBD2
V: TRBV4-2
CDR3: CASSQDVTSAARLWSYEQYF
DNA: TGTGCCAGCAGCCAAGACGTGACTAGCGCGGCCCGTCTTTGGTCCTACGAGCAGTACTTC

size: many
J: TRBJ1-2
D: .
V: TRBV20-1
CDR3: CSARPTGSSNYGYTF
DNA: TGCAGTGCTAGGCCAACAGGGTCCTCTAACTATGGCTACACCTTC

size: many
J: TRBJ2-7
D: TRBD1
V: TRBV7-2
CDR3: CASSLVQGSQGPYEQYF
DNA: TGTGCCAGCAGCTTAGTACAGGGGTCTCAAGGACCCTACGAGCAGTACTTC

size: many
J: TRBJ2-5
D: .
V: TRBV20-1
CDR3: CSARVGTTQRETQYF
DNA: TGCAGTGCTAGAGTCGGGACAACCCAACGGGAGACCCAGTACTTC

size: many
J: TRBJ2-5
D: TRBD1
V: TRBV5-1
CDR3: CAGRDTGGAETQYF
DNA: TGCGCCGGCCGAGATACAGGGGGCGCAGAGACCCAGTACTTC

size: many
J: TRBJ1-3
D: TRBD1
V: TRBV4-1
CDR3: CASSQEKGKGASGNTIYF
DNA: TGCGCCAGCAGCCAAGAAAAAGGGAAGGGGGCCTCTGGAAACACCATATATTTT

size: many
J: TRBJ1-1
D: .
V: TRBV15
CDR3: CATSRDLEYTEAFF
DNA: TGTGCCACCAGCAGAGATTTGGAGTACACTGAAGCTTTCTTT

size: .
J: TRBJ1-2
D: .
V: TRBV5-1
CDR3: CASSLDASAGYTF
DNA: TGCGCCAGCAGCTTGGACGCCTCGGCGGGCTACACCTTC

size: many
J: TRBJ1-1
D: TRBD1
V: TRBV9
CDR3: CASGTTGKTEAFF
DNA: TGTGCCAGCGGGACGACAGGGAAAACTGAAGCTTTCTTT

size: many
J: TRBJ1-2
D: TRBD1
V: TRBV20-1
CDR3: CSASGGQGNGYTF
DNA: TGCAGTGCTAGCGGGGGACAGGGTAATGGCTACACCTTC

size: few
J: TRBJ1-4
D: .
V: TRBV21-1
CDR3: CASSPEGTTNEKLFF
DNA: TGTGCCAGCAGCCCCGAGGGGACAACTAATGAAAAACTGTTTTTT

size: many
J: TRBJ1-2
D: .
V: TRBV5-5
CDR3: CASTLLLWGIANYGYTF
DNA: TGTGCCAGCACCCTTCTCCTATGGGGCATTGCTAACTATGGCTACACCTTC

size: many
J: TRBJ1-6
D: TRBD1
V: TRBV20-1
CDR3: CSATLGQDNSPLHF
DNA: TGCAGTGCTACCTTGGGACAGGATAATTCACCCCTCCACTTT

size: many
J: TRBJ1-1
D: TRBD1
V: TRBV7-8
CDR3: CASSLAIGQGASGAFF
DNA: TGTGCCAGCAGCTTAGCTATAGGGCAGGGGGCTTCTGGAGCTTTCTTT

size: many
J: TRBJ2-1
D: TRBD2
V: TRBV7-6
CDR3: CASSYGTSGNNEQFF
DNA: TGTGCCAGCAGCTATGGGACTAGCGGTAACAATGAGCAGTTCTTC

size: many
J: TRBJ2-1
D: .
V: TRBV10-3
CDR3: CAISDGGGDSLGRNNEQFF
DNA: TGTGCCATCAGTGATGGAGGAGGGGACTCCTTAGGCAGAAACAATGAGCAGTTCTTC

size: few
J: TRBJ1-1
D: .
V: TRBV7-9
CDR3: CASSLAAAGNTEAFF
DNA: TGTGCCAGCAGCTTAGCGGCCGCCGGGAACACTGAAGCTTTCTTT

size: many
J: TRBJ2-3
D: TRBD1
V: TRBV12-3/TRBV12-4
CDR3: CASTEGDRRTDTQYF
DNA: TGTGCCAGCACTGAGGGGGACAGACGCACAGATACGCAGTATTTT

size: many
J: TRBJ1-4
D: .
V: TRBV12-3/TRBV12-4
CDR3: CASSPRIISISNEKLFF
DNA: TGTGCCAGCAGTCCCCGCATAATTTCCATTTCTAATGAAAAACTGTTTTTT

size: many
J: TRBJ2-1
D: TRBD2
V: TRBV5-1
CDR3: CASSPRLAGSSLYGQFF
DNA: TGCGCCAGCAGCCCAAGACTAGCGGGGTCCTCGCTCTATGGGCAGTTCTTC

size: .
J: TRBJ1-5
D: .
V: TRBV6-6
CDR3: CASRAENQPQHF
DNA: TGTGCCAGCAGAGCCGAGAATCAGCCCCAGCATTTT

size: .
J: TRBJ1-1
D: .
V: TRBV5-1
CDR3: CASSSLPPRGNNTEAFF
DNA: TGCGCCAGCAGCTCCTTGCCGCCCCGGGGGAATAACACTGAAGCTTTCTTT

size: many
J: TRBJ1-2
D: .
V: TRBV12-3/TRBV12-4
CDR3: CASTTTLGRSDYGYTF
DNA: TGTGCCAGCACCACCACCTTGGGGCGGTCCGACTATGGCTACACCTTC

size: many
J: TRBJ2-1
D: TRBD2
V: TRBV7-8
CDR3: CASSPRAQRGPSYNEQFF
DNA: TGTGCCAGCAGCCCGAGGGCTCAGCGGGGCCCTTCCTACAATGAGCAGTTCTTC

size: many
J: TRBJ2-3
D: .
V: TRBV28
CDR3: CASDTQGKDTQYF
DNA: TGTGCCAGTGACACCCAGGGGAAAGATACGCAGTATTTT

size: many
J: TRBJ2-7
D: .
V: TRBV7-9
CDR3: CASSPIESYEQYF
DNA: TGTGCCAGCAGCCCCATTGAATCCTACGAGCAGTACTTC

size: .
J: TRBJ2-1
D: TRBD1
V: TRBV19
CDR3: CASSSVGQGFDNEQFF
DNA: TGTGCCAGTAGTAGCGTGGGACAGGGATTCGACAATGAGCAGTTCTTC

size: many
J: TRBJ1-6
D: .
V: TRBV5-1
CDR3: CASSLVGRENSPLHF
DNA: TGCGCCAGCAGCTTGGTGGGACGGGAGAATTCACCCCTCCACTTT